These 7 T cell receptor beta chains share one sample of origin, sequenced in a study of T cell clonotyping in hematopoietic cell transplantation. Sample time point: recipient sample about 28 days before transplant, after cytoreduction. Assay used: immunoSEQ multiplex PCR; TCRdb lists only in-frame clones, some missing. This sample has around 26,000 clones, with less than 85% found just once. The specimen comprised peripheral blood mononuclear cells, sampled before stem cell transplant. These receptors all stem from a man aged 40-49 years with acute myeloid leukemia. Some clones in this sample may be carry-over from other donors' samples.

The chain recombines TRBV6-5 with TRBJ2-7; 8 bases are a match to TRBD1. J gave up 6 bases and V 0 bases, and 7 bases lay outside the gene matches. This CDR3 region has 15 residues. CDR1 MNHEY and CDR2 SVGAGI come from the germline V gene. The CDR3 sequence: CASSYSRRGHVEQYF. The CDR3 nucleotides are TGTGCCAGCAGTTACTCGCGCAGGGGGCATGTCGAGCAGTACTTC.

The chain uses TRBV27 and TRBJ2-7, with 9 bases lining up with TRBD2. The CDR3 totals 14 residues. V lost 3 bases to trimming and J lost 4 bases; unmatched junction nucleotides: 4. CDR1 and CDR2 from the germline V gene are MNHEY and SMNVEV (reference sequence). CDR3 coding DNA: TGTGCCAGCAGTTTCGCGGGGGGGCCATACGAGCAGTACTTC. It codes for CASSFAGGPYEQYF.

The chain links TRBV14 to TRBJ1-1; D ambiguous. V was clipped by 3 bases and J by 1 base, with 9 bases between them. CDR1 is SGHDN and CDR2 is FVKESK in the germline V gene. This CDR3 has 14 residues. CDR3 sequence: CASSQPDWNTEAFF. The DNA for the CDR3 is TGTGCCAGCAGCCAGCCCGACTGGAACACTGAAGCTTTCTTT.

The V gene is TRBV7-9, the J gene TRBJ1-2; D gene unclear. The ends were cut back, 5 bases at V and 4 bases at J, with 14 bases in the middle. This CDR3 has 14 amino acids. From germline, CDR1 is SEHNR and CDR2 FQNEAQ (reference sequence). CDR3 sequence reads: CASSTLGSPYGYTF. CDR3 coding DNA: TGTGCCAGCAGCACCCTAGGGTCCCCCTATGGCTACACCTTC.

J is TRBJ2-2 and V is TRBV27; 11 nucleotides align to TRBD2. J lost 5 bases, V lost 5 bases, and 7 bases had no gene match. This CDR3 spans 16 amino acids. Germline assignment: CDR1 MNHEY and CDR2 SMNVEV (reference sequence). CDR3 sequence (DNA): TGTGCCAGCAGTGTCCTAGCGGGGGGCAATACCGGGGAGCTGTTTTTT. It codes for CASSVLAGGNTGELFF.

This chain links TRBV28 with TRBJ1-3; D is undetermined. Trimming left V 6 bases short and J 0 bases short, with 12 bases between. Germline V CDR1 and CDR2: MDHEN, SYDVKM. There are 15 residues in the CDR3. CDR3 DNA: TGTGCCAGCAGATGGGAGGGAAACTCTGGAAACACCATATATTTT. Translating gives CASRWEGNSGNTIYF.

CDR3 DNA: TGTGCCAGCGAGAGGGTCCCGGGGGGGGCGCGAAACACTGAAGCTTTCTTT. Protein product: CASERVPGGARNTEAFF. The chain is built from TRBV2 and TRBJ1-1; D is perhaps TRBD1 (6 bases). Looked up from germline, CDR1 is SNHLY and CDR2 is FYNNEI. CDR3 length equals 17 residues. V was shortened by 8 bases and J by 2 bases, with 24 bases between the two germline ends.